This entry is about one TCR beta chain. The data originate from a study of blood T cell repertoires in COVID-19. Clones were read by immunoSEQ multiplex PCR, and TCRdb kept only the in-frame ones, dropping some. The profile covers fewer than 150,000 clones, with 60% to 85% appearing a single time and about 6.8% taken by the ten largest. CDR3 size: 12 residues. CDR1 is PRHDT, CDR2 FYEKMQ, per germline (reference sequence). With 3 bases removed from V and 7 bases from J, the gap between germline ends came to 9 bases. Sequenced input: peripheral blood. The rearrangement uses TRBV13 and TRBJ1-1, with no clear D. The receptor was derived from a man aged 70 or older with acute or convalescent COVID-19. The CDR3 is CASSLARGEAFF. The CDR3, as DNA: TGTGCCAGCAGCTTGGCCCGGGGTGAAGCTTTCTTT.